The 4 T cell receptor beta chains in this list originate from one sample, sequenced in a study of human T cells and chemical hapten exposure. Each CDR3 protein gets one entry after TCRdb re-called the RACE reads with MiXCR. The table shows roughly 50,000 distinct CDR3 sequences, with around 10% occurring only once. The time point was: patch test 1, 2 weeks after DPC sensitization. Treatment given: therapeutic diphenylcyclopropenone sensitization with weekly scalp DPC. Sequencing started from total RNA isolated from unfractionated whole blood. The input for sequencing was whole blood, taken in connection with sensitization to the hapten diphenylcyclopropenone (DPC). The receptors derive from a woman in her thirties or forties with alopecia areata. Some clones in this sample may be carry-over from other donors' samples.

This clonotype appeared a few times. J is TRBJ2-2 and V is TRBV3-1, with 10 nucleotides matching TRBD2. Trimming cost V 0 bases and J 7 bases; bases outside gene matches: 2. CDR3 length: 15 amino acids. Germline V lookup: CDR1 LGHDT, CDR2 YNNKEL (reference sequence). The DNA for the CDR3 is TGTGCCAGCAGCCAAGACGCTAGCGGGAGCGGGGAGCTGTTTTTT. As protein: CASSQDASGSGELFF.

This clonotype was found many times. The chain joins TRBV18 to TRBJ1-1; no clear D gene. This CDR3 is built from 13 residues. Trimming left V 6 bases short and J 1 base short, with 9 bases between. Germline V lookup: CDR1 KGHSH, CDR2 LQKENI. CDR3 in DNA: TGTGCCAGCTCCCCTATGGGGAACACTGAAGCTTTCTTT. Translated, it gives CASSPMGNTEAFF.

This clonotype appeared a few times. This chain links TRBV7-6 with TRBJ2-1; D not certain. This CDR3 has 14 amino acids. CDR1 and CDR2 (germline): SGHVS, FNYEAQ. The germline V and J ends were trimmed by 1 base and 6 bases, with 10 bases remaining between them. The CDR3: CASSLDFGVNEQFF. CDR3 bases: TGTGCCAGCAGCTTAGATTTTGGAGTCAATGAGCAGTTCTTC.

This clonotype was counted only a few times. The rearrangement joins TRBV7-8 to TRBJ1-2, with TRBD1 matching over 9 bases. V gave up 5 bases and J gave up 4 bases; unmatched junction bases: 5. Germline V gene lookup returns CDR1 SGHVS and CDR2 FQNEAQ. CDR3 size: 14 residues. CDR3 loop: CASSIQQGAYGYTF. In DNA form, the CDR3 reads TGTGCCAGCAGCATCCAACAGGGGGCCTATGGCTACACCTTC.